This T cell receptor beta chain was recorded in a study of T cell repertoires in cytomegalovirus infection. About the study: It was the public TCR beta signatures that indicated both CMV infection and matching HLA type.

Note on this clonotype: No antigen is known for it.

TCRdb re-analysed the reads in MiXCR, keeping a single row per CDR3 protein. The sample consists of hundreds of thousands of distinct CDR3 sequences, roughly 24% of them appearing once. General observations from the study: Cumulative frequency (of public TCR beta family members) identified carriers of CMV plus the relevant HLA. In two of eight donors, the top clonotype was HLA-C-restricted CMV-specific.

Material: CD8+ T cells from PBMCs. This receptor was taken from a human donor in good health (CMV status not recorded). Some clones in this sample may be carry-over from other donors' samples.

The CDR3 region is CASSYASRGRYEQFF. The CDR3 coding sequence is TGTGCCAGCAGTTACGCGTCCAGGGGAAGGTATGAGCAGTTCTTC. V is TRBV6-5 and J is TRBJ2-1, with D perhaps TRBD1 (6 bases). The CDR3 is 15 amino acids. Germline CDR1 is MNHEY and CDR2 is SVGAGI. V was trimmed by 2 bases and J by 8 bases, leaving 16 bases between them.